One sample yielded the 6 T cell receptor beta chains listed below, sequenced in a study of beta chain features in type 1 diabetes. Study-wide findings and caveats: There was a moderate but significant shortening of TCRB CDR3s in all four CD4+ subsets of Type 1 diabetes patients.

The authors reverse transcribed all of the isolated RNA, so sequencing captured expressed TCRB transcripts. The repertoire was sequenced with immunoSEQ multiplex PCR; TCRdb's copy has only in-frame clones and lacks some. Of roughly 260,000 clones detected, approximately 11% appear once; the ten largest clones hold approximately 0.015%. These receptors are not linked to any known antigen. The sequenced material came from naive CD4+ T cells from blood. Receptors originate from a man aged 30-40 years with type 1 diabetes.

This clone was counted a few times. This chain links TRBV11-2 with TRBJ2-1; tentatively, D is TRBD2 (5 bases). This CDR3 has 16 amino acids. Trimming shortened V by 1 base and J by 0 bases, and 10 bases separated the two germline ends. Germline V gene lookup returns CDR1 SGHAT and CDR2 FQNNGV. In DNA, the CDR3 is TGTGCCAGCAGCTTAGGGACTCTAAGCTCCTACAATGAGCAGTTCTTC. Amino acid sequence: CASSLGTLSSYNEQFF.

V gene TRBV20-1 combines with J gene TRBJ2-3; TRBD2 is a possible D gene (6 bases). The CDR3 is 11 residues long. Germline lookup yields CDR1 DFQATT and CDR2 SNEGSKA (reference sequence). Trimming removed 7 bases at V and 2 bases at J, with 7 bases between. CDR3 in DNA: TGCAGTGGACTAGTCACAGATACGCAGTATTTT. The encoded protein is CSGLVTDTQYF.

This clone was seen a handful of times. CDR3 DNA: TGTGCCAGCAGTGAGACAGCAAACACCGGGGAGCTGTTTTTT. Its translation: CASSETANTGELFF. The chain is built from TRBV2 and TRBJ2-2; the D gene is possibly TRBD1 (5 bases). CDR3 length: 14 amino acids. Trimming removed 3 bases at V and 2 bases at J, with 7 bases between. In germline, CDR1 is SNHLY, CDR2 FYNNEI.

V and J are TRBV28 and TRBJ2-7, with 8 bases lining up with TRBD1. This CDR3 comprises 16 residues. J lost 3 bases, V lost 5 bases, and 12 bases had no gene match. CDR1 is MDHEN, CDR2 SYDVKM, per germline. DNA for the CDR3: TGTGCCAGCAGTGAAAGGACAGGGAGAGGCCTCTACGAGCAGTACTTC. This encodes CASSERTGRGLYEQYF.

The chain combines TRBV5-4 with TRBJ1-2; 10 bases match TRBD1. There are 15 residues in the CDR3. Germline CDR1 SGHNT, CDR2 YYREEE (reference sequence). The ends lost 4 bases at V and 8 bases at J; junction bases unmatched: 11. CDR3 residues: CASSPTGQGFKGYTF. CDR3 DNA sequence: TGTGCCAGCAGCCCAACGGGACAGGGGTTTAAGGGCTACACCTTC. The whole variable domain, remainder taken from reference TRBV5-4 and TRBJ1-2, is ETGVTQSPTHLIKTRGQQVTLRCSSQSGHNTVSWYQQALGQGPQFIFQYYREEENGRGNFPPRFSGLQFPNYSSELNVNALELDDSALYLCASSPTGQGFKGYTFGSGTRLTVV.

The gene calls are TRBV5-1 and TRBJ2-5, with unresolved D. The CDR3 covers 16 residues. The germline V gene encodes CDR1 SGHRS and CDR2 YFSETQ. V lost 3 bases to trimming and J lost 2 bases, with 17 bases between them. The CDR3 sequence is CASSSNLNSIQETQYF. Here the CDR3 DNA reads TGCGCCAGCAGCTCAAACTTAAACTCGATTCAAGAGACCCAGTACTTC. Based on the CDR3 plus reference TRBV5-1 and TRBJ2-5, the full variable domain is KAGVTQTPRYLIKTRGQQVTLSCSPISGHRSVSWYQQTPGQGLQFLFEYFSETQRNKGNFPGRFSGRQFSNSRSEMNVSTLELGDSALYLCASSSNLNSIQETQYFGPGTRLLVL.